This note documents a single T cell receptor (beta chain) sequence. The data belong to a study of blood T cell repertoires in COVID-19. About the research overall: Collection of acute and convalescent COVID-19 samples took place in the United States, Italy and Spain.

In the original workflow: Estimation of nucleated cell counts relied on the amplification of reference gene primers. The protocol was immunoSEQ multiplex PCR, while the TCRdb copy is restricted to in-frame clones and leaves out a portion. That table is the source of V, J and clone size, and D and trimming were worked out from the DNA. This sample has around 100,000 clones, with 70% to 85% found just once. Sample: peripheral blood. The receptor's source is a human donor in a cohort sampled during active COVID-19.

This chain's CDR3 is CASSPGIIVDTQYF. For the CDR3, the DNA is TGTGCCAGCAGTCCGGGAATAATCGTGGATACGCAGTATTTT. The chain joins TRBV2 to TRBJ2-3, with D possibly matching TRBD2 (5 bases). Germline-derived CDR1 and CDR2 are SNHLY and FYNNEI. CDR3 length: 14 residues. Trimming shortened V by 5 bases and J by 6 bases, and 15 bases separated the two germline ends.